This T cell receptor (beta chain) originates from a study of response to subunit inactivated influenza vaccine. This clonotype came up a few times. Trimming cost V 7 bases and J 2 bases, with 14 bases left between them. This CDR3 is 14 amino acids long. In germline, CDR1 is SNHLY, CDR2 FYNNEI. MiXCR, applied by TCRdb to the RT-PCR reads, yields one record per CDR3 protein. The sample yields around 570,000 distinct CDR3 sequences, approximately 10% seen once. The same data also contributed to another study, on T cells expressing NK-cell markers. Per that paper: UMIs were included in TCR beta cDNA generated by 5'RACE template switching.

This TCR came from a man in his forties or fifties who received an inactivated influenza vaccine. Source: PBMCs from blood, taken on the day of vaccination. V gene TRBV2 combines with J gene TRBJ2-5; tentative D call: TRBD2 (7 bases). This CDR3 is CASNGQRGQETQYF. The CDR3 nucleotides are TGTGCCAGCAACGGACAGCGGGGTCAAGAGACCCAGTACTTC. The full variable domain, rest sourced from reference TRBV2 and TRBJ2-5, is EPEVTQTPSHQVTQMGQEVILRCVPISNHLYFYWYRQILGQKVEFLVSFYNNEISEKSEIFDDQFSVERPDGSNFTLKIRSTKLEDSAMYFCASNGQRGQETQYFGPGTRLLVL.